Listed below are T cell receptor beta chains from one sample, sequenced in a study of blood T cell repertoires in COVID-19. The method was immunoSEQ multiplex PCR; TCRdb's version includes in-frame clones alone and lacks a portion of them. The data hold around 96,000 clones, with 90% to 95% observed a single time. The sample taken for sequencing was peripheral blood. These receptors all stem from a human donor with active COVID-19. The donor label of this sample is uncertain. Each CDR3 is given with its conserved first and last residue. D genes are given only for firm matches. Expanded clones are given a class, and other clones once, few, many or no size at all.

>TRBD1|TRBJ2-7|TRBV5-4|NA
CASSNRDREHEQYF
TGTGCCAGCAGCAACCGGGACAGGGAACACGAGCAGTACTTC
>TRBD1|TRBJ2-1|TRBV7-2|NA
CASSFVGQGIIEQFF
TGTGCCAGCAGCTTTGTGGGACAGGGCATTATTGAGCAGTTCTTC
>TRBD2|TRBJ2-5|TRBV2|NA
CASSPASGDQETQYF
TGTGCCAGCAGTCCGGCTAGCGGGGACCAAGAGACCCAGTACTTC
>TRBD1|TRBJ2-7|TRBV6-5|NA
CASSFSRGQGSEQYF
TGTGCCAGCAGTTTTTCTAGGGGACAGGGGAGCGAGCAGTACTTC
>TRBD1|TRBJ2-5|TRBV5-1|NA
CASSTGGTETQYF
TGCGCCAGCAGCACAGGGGGAACGGAGACCCAGTACTTC
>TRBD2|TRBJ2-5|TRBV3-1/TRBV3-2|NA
CASSQVRGGQETQYF
TGTGCCAGCAGCCAAGTCCGCGGGGGGCAAGAGACCCAGTACTTC
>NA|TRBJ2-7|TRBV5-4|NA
CASSPPGLSGEQYF
TGTGCCAGCAGCCCCCCCGGGTTATCGGGCGAGCAGTACTTC
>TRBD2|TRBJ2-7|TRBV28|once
CASRNYGGGSYEQYF
TGTGCCAGCAGGAACTACGGCGGGGGCTCCTACGAGCAGTACTTC
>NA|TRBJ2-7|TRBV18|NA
CASSPPFAGARNEQYF
TGTGCCAGCTCACCACCTTTCGCAGGGGCGAGGAACGAGCAGTACTTC
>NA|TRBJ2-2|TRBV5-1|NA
CASSSNQGTGELFF
TGCGCCAGCAGCTCAAACCAGGGAACCGGGGAGCTGTTTTTT
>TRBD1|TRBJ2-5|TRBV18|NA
CASSPRQGFLTQYF
TGTGCCAGCTCACCAAGACAGGGTTTTCTGACCCAGTACTTC
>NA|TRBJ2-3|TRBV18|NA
CASSPLPRGSTDTQYF
TGTGCCAGCTCACCACTTCCGCGGGGTAGCACAGATACGCAGTATTTT
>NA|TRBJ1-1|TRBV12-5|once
CASGLVPTSWEAFF
TGTGCTAGTGGTTTGGTCCCCACCTCCTGGGAGGCTTTCTTT
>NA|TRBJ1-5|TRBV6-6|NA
CASSLSQGNSNQPQHF
TGTGCCAGCAGTCTCTCTCAGGGTAATAGCAATCAGCCCCAGCATTTT
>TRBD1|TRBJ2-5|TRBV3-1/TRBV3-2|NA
CASSASGTGQETQYF
TGTGCCAGCAGCGCTTCGGGGACAGGCCAAGAGACCCAGTACTTC
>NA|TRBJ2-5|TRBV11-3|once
CASSLVDAGETQYF
TGTGCCAGCAGCTTGGTAGACGCCGGGGAGACCCAGTACTTC
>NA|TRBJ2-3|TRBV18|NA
CASSPRGDTQYF
TGTGCCAGCTCACCCAGGGGAGATACGCAGTATTTT
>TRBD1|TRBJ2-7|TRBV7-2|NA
CASSYRTGGTYEQYF
TGTGCCAGCAGCTACCGGACAGGGGGCACTTACGAGCAGTACTTC
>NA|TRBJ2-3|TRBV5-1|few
CASSFPTGASTDTQYF
TGCGCCAGCAGCTTTCCGACTGGCGCTAGCACAGATACGCAGTATTTT
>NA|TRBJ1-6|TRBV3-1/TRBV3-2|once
CASTPRGRNSPLHF
TGTGCCAGCACCCCCAGGGGCCGGAATTCACCCCTCCACTTT
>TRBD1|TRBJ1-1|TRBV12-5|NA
CASGSDRGQLNTEAFF
TGTGCTAGTGGTTCGGACAGGGGGCAACTGAACACTGAAGCTTTCTTT
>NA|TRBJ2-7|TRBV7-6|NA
CASSLPYAQGYEQYF
TGTGCCAGCAGCTTACCATATGCGCAGGGCTACGAGCAGTACTTC
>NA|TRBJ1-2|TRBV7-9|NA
CASSRGGGASGYTF
TGTGCCAGCAGCCGCGGGGGAGGGGCAAGTGGCTACACCTTC
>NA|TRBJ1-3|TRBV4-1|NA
CASSQVGGGSGNTIYF
TGCGCCAGCAGCCAAGTAGGGGGGGGCTCTGGAAACACCATATATTTT
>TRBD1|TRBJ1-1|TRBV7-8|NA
CASSRSTGAGDTEAFF
TGTGCCAGCAGCAGATCAACAGGGGCAGGGGACACTGAAGCTTTCTTT
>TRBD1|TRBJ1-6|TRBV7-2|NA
CASSSKTGGGSPLHF
TGTGCCAGCAGCTCTAAGACAGGGGGAGGATCACCCCTCCACTTT
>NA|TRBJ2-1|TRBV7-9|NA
CASSSGLYNEQFF
TGTGCCAGCAGCTCGGGACTCTACAATGAGCAGTTCTTC
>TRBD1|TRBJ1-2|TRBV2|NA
CASSDIQGRSGYTF
TGTGCCAGCAGCGACATACAGGGGAGGAGTGGCTACACCTTC
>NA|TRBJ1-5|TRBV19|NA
CASSGRVNQPQHF
TGTGCCAGTAGTGGGCGAGTCAATCAGCCCCAGCATTTT
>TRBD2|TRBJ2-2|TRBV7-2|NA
CASTPRAVAGGPGELFF
TGTGCCAGCACTCCCAGGGCAGTAGCGGGAGGACCCGGGGAGCTGTTTTTT
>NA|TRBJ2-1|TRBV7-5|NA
CARSFSLYNEQFF
TGTGCCAGAAGCTTCTCCCTCTACAATGAGCAGTTCTTC
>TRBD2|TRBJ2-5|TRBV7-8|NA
CASSIRGGATETQYF
TGTGCCAGCAGCATACGCGGGGGGGCCACCGAGACCCAGTACTTC
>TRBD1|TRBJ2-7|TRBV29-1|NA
CSVSAGTGYEQYF
TGCAGCGTCTCCGCCGGGACAGGGTACGAGCAGTACTTC
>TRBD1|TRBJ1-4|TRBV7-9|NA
CASSLGRGLNEKLFF
TGTGCCAGCAGCTTAGGGAGGGGGCTTAATGAAAAACTGTTTTTT
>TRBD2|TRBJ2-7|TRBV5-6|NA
CASSVTGGLAVAYEQYF
TGTGCCAGCAGCGTGACAGGGGGACTAGCGGTGGCCTACGAGCAGTACTTC
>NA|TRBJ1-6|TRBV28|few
CASRMGQGINSPLHF
TGTGCCAGCAGGATGGGGCAGGGAATAAATTCACCCCTCCACTTT
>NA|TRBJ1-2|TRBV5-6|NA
CASSLEAGLGGYTF
TGTGCCAGCAGCTTGGAAGCTGGGCTTGGTGGCTACACCTTC
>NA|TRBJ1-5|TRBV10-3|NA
CAISESSAQTRSVPQHF
TGTGCCATCAGTGAGTCGAGCGCGCAGACCAGATCAGTGCCCCAGCATTTT
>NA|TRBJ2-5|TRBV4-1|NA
CASSYRDQETQYF
TGCGCCAGCAGTTACAGGGACCAAGAGACCCAGTACTTC
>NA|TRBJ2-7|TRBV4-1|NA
CASSQGPGPSYEQYF
TGCGCCAGCAGCCAAGGACCAGGCCCGTCCTACGAGCAGTACTTC
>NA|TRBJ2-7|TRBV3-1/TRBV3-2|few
CASSQGPSVAYEQYF
TGTGCCAGCAGCCAAGGGCCTAGCGTGGCCTACGAGCAGTACTTC
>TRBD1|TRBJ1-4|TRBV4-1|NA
CASSQIPGQGNEKLFF
TGCGCCAGCAGCCAAATTCCGGGACAGGGGAATGAAAAACTGTTTTTT
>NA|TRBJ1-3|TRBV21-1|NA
CASSKSPLELRQNGNTIYF
TGTGCCAGCAGCAAATCCCCGTTAGAACTAAGGCAGAATGGAAACACCATATATTTT
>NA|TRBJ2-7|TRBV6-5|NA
CASSSRQEQYF
TGTGCCAGCAGTTCCAGACAGGAGCAGTACTTC
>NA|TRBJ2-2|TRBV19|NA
CASSSSLTNTGELFF
TGTGCCAGTAGTTCCTCACTAACGAACACCGGGGAGCTGTTTTTT
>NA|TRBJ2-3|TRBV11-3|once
CASSLGGTRDTQYF
TGTGCCAGCAGCTTGGGGGGGACAAGAGATACGCAGTATTTT
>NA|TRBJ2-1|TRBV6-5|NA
CASSGGPSYNEQFF
TGTGCCAGCAGCGGGGGACCTTCCTACAATGAGCAGTTCTTC
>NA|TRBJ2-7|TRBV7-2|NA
CASSLASDSPYEQYF
TGTGCCAGCAGCTTAGCGTCGGACAGTCCCTACGAGCAGTACTTC
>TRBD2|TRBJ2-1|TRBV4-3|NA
CASSQDGTSGPSGQFF
TGCGCCAGCAGCCAAGATGGGACTAGCGGGCCTTCTGGGCAGTTCTTC
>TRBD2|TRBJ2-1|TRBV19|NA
CASSKLERERGEQFF
TGTGCCAGTAGTAAACTAGAGCGGGAGCGTGGTGAGCAGTTCTTC
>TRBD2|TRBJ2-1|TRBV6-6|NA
CASRRPTGTSGSKGYNEQFF
TGTGCCAGCAGACGACCGACCGGGACTAGCGGGAGTAAGGGCTACAATGAGCAGTTCTTC
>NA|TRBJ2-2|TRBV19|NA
CASSISAGINTGELFF
TGTGCCAGTAGTATTTCGGCAGGGATAAACACCGGGGAGCTGTTTTTT
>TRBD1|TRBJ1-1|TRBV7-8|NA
CASSSPPAGTGATEAFF
TGTGCCAGCAGCTCACCCCCGGCCGGGACAGGGGCCACTGAAGCTTTCTTT
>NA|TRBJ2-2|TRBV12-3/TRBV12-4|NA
CASKKAGTGELFF
TGTGCCAGCAAAAAGGCGGGAACCGGGGAGCTGTTTTTT
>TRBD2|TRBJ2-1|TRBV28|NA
CASSLLAGNYNEQFF
TGTGCCAGCAGTTTACTAGCGGGGAACTACAATGAGCAGTTCTTC